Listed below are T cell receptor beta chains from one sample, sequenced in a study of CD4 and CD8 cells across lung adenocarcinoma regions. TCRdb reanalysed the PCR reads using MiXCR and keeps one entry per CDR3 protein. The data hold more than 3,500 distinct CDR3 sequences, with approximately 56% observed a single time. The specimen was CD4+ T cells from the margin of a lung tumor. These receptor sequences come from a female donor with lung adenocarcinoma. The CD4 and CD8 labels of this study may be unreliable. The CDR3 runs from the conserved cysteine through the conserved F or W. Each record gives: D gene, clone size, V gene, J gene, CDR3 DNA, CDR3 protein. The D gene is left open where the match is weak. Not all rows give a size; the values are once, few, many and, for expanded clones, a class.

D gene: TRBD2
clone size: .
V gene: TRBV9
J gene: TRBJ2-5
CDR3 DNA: TGTGCCAGCAGCGTAGGGAGGTTAGCTAGCGGGGACCAAGAGACCCAGTACTTC
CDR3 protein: CASSVGRLASGDQETQYF

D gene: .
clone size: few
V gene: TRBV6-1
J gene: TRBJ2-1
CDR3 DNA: TGTGCCAGCAGTCCTCCCAAGTATGAGCAGTTCTTC
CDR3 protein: CASSPPKYEQFF

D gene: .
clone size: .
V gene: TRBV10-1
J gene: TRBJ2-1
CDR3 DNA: TGCGCCAGCAGTGAGTCCCCTTACAATGAGCAGTTCTTC
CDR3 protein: CASSESPYNEQFF

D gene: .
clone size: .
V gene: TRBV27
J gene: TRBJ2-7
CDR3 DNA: TGTGCCAGCAGTAAGCGACCGAGTTCCTACGAGCAGTACTTC
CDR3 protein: CASSKRPSSYEQYF

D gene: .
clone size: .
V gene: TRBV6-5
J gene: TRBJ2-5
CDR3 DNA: TGTGCCAGCGGTTGCGCCGGGGGCCTAGACCAAGAGACCCAGTACTTC
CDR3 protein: CASGCAGGLDQETQYF

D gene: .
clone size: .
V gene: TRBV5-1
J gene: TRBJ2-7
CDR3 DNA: TGCGCCAGCAGCTTGTCCCTTAACCCTTACGAGCAGTACTTC
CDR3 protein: CASSLSLNPYEQYF

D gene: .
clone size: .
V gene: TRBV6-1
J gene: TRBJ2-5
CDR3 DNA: TGTGCCAGCAGTGAAGGTGGGACCCTGGAGACCCAGTACTTC
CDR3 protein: CASSEGGTLETQYF

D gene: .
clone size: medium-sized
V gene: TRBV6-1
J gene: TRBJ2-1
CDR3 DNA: TGTGCCAGCAGCCACGCGGGGAATGAGCAGTTCTTC
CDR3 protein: CASSHAGNEQFF

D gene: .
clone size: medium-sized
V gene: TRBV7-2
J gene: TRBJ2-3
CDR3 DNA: TGTGCCAGCAGCTTACCGGGAGCAGATACGCAGTATTTT
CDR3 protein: CASSLPGADTQYF

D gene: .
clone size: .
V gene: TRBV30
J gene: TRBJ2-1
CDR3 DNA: TGTGCCTGGCCTCAACTTCTTTCTTTACTCCAGATTCCTCGGAGCCTTGAACATGCTAAAGTACACTGG
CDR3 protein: CAWPQLLSLLQIPRSLEHAKVHW

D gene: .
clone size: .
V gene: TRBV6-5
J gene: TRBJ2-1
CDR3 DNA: TGTGCCAGCAGCTACTGCCTACAGGCTGCGCGCAAAGATGAGCAGTTCTTC
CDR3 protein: CASSYCLQAARKDEQFF

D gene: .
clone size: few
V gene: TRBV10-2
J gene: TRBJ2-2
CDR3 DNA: TGCGCCAGCATCGGGCCATCAGGGGCCGGGGAGCTGTTTTTT
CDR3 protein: CASIGPSGAGELFF

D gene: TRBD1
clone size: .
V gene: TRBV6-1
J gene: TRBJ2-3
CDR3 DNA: TGTGCCAGCGGTGAAGCGTCAGGGGGCACAGAGACGCAGTATTTT
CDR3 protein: CASGEASGGTETQYF

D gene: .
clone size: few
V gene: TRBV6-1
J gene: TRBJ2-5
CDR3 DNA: TGTGCCAGCAGCATACGGGGACACCAAGAGACCCAGTACTTC
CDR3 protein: CASSIRGHQETQYF

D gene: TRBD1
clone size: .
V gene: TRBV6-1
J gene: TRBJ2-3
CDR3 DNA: TGTGCCAGCAGTGAGGGACAGGGCGGAGATACGCAGTATTTT
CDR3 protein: CASSEGQGGDTQYF

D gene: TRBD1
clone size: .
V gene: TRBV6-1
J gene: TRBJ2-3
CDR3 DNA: TGTGCCAGCAGTGAACAGGGACAGGTACAAGATACGCAGTATTTT
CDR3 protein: CASSEQGQVQDTQYF

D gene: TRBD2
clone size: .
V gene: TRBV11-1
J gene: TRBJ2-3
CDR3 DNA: TGTGCCAGCAGCCCCCTAGCGGGGAGCACAGATACGCAGTATTTT
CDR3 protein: CASSPLAGSTDTQYF

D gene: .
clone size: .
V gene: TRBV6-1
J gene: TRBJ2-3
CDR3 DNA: TGTGCCGGCTTGGGGCTGAGAGCCAAAAACACGCAGTATTTT
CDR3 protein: CAGLGLRAKNTQYF

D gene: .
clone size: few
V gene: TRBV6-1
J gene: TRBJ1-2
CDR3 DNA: TGTGCCAGCAGACCCCAAGGCAGCCCGACCAACTATGGCTACACCTTC
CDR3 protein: CASRPQGSPTNYGYTF

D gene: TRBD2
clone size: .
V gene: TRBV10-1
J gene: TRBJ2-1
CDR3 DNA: TGCGCCAGCAGTGAGCCGGGACTAGGGGGGAATGAGCAGTTCTTC
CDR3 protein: CASSEPGLGGNEQFF

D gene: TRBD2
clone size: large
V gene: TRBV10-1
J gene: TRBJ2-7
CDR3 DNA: TGCGCCAGCAGGCGGGAGGACGCCTACGAGCAGTACTTC
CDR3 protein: CASRREDAYEQYF

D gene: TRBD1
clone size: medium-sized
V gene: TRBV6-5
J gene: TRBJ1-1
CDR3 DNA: TGTGCCAGCAGTTACGGACAGGGGGCAGGGGTGAACACTGAAGCTTTCTTT
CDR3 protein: CASSYGQGAGVNTEAFF

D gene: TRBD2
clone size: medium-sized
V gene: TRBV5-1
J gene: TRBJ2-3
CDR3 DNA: TGCGCCAGCAGCTTGGATCCGGGAGGGCTCACAGATACGCAGTATTTT
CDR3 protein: CASSLDPGGLTDTQYF

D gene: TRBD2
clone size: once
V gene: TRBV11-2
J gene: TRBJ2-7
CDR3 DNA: TGTGCCAGCAGCCATCTAGCGGGAGGGCCTGGAGAGCAGTACTTC
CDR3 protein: CASSHLAGGPGEQYF

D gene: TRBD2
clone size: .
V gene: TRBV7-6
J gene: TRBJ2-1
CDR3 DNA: TGTGCCAGCAGCTTAGAGGGCGGGAGCCGGGAGCAGTTCTTC
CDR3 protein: CASSLEGGSREQFF

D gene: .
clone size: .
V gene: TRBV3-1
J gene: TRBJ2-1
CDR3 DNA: TGTGCCAGCAGCCAAGATGGGGGGCTTGAGCAGTTCTTC
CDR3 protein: CASSQDGGLEQFF

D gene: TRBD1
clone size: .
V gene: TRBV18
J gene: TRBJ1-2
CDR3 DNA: TGTGCCAGCTCACCAAGACAGGGAGACGGCTACACCTTC
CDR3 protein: CASSPRQGDGYTF

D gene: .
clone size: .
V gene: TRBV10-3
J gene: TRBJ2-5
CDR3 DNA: TGTGCGGGCTTGGGGGGCAGTTCCCCAGAGACCCAGTACTTC
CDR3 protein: CAGLGGSSPETQYF

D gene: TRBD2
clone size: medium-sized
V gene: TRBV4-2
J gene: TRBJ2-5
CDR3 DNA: TGTGCCAGCAGCCAAGACGGACTAGCGGGAGCAGAGACCCAGTACTTC
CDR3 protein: CASSQDGLAGAETQYF

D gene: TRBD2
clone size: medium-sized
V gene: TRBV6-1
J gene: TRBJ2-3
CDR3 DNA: TGTGCCAGCAGTGACCTTAGCGGGAGCACAGATACGCAGTATTTT
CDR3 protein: CASSDLSGSTDTQYF

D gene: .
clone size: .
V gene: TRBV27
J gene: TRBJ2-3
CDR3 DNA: TGTGCCAGCAGTCCGAGGACCGGGCCCAGTGGCAAAGATACCCAGTATTTC
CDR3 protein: CASSPRTGPSGKDTQYF

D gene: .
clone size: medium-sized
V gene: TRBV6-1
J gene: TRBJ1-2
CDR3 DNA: TGTGCCAGCAGTGAAAGGGGAAATGGCTACACCTTC
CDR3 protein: CASSERGNGYTF

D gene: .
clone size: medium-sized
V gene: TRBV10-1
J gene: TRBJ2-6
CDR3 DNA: TGCGCCAGCAGTGACACGGCTGGGGCCAACGTCCTGACTTTC
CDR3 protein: CASSDTAGANVLTF

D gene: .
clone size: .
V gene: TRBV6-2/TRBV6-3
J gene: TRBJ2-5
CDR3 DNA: TGTGCCAGCAGGTTCTTCGGGGGCGGGGATGGAAAGACCCAGTACTTC
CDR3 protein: CASRFFGGGDGKTQYF

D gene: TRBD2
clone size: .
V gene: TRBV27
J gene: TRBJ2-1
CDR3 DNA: TGTGCCAGCAGTTTATCGGGGTTCGGGGGGAATGAGCAGTTCTTC
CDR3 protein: CASSLSGFGGNEQFF

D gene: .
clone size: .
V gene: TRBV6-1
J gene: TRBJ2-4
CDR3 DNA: TGTGCCAGCAGTGGTAGTAGCGGAACCAAAAACATTCAGTACTTC
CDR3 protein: CASSGSSGTKNIQYF

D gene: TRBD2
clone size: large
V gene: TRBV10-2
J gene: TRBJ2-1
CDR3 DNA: TGCGCCAGCAGTCCAACTAGCGGCCTACTGAGCTCCTACAATGAGCAGTTCTTC
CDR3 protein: CASSPTSGLLSSYNEQFF

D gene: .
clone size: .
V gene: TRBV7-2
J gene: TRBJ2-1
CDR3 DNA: TGTGCCAGCAGCTTCGCGAGGGCCTACAATGAGCAGTTCTTC
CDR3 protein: CASSFARAYNEQFF

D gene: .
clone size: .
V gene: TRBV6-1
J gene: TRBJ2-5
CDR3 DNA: TGTGCCAGCAGGGGGTTGGCGGGCCGTAGCCCAGAGACGCAGTACTTC
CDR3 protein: CASRGLAGRSPETQYF

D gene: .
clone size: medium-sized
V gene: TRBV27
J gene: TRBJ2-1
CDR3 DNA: TGTGCCAGCAGTGCAAGTGGACAGTCCTACAATGAGCAGTTCTTC
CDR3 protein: CASSASGQSYNEQFF

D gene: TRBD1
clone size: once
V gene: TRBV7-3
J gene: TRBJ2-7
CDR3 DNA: TGTGCCAGCAGCTTAGAGGGGACAGTTCCTTACGAGCAGTACTTC
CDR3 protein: CASSLEGTVPYEQYF

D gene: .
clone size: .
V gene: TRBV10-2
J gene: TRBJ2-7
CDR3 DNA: TGCGCCACTCTCCTGGGGTTAATTGGGGATGCGCAGTACTTC
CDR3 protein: CATLLGLIGDAQYF

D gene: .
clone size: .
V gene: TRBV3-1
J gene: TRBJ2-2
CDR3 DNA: TGTGCCAGCAGCCAAGTTTCCCTCACCGGGGAGCTGTTTTTT
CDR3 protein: CASSQVSLTGELFF

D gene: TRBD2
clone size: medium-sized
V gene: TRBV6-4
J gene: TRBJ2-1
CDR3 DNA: TGTGCCAGCAGTGCGGCGGGAGGGTCCTACAATGAGCAGTTCTTC
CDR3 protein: CASSAAGGSYNEQFF

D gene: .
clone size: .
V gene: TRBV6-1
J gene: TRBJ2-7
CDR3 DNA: TGTGCCAGCAGTGAAGCGCAGGTGAGGACACTATACAATGAGCAGTACTTC
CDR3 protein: CASSEAQVRTLYNEQYF

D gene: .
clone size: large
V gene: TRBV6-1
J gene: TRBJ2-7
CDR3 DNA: TGTGCCACACGGGAACAGGGGAGGTCCTACGAGCAGTACTTC
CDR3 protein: CATREQGRSYEQYF

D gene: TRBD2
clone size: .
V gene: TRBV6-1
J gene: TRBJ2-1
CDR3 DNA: TGTGCCAGCAGTGGGGTGGCGGGAGGGCGCCTTGAGCAGTTCTTC
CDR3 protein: CASSGVAGGRLEQFF

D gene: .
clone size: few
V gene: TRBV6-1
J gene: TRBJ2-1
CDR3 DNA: TGTGCCAGCAGTGAATGGGGACAAGGCTCCTACAATGAGCAGTTCTTC
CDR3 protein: CASSEWGQGSYNEQFF